This T cell receptor (beta chain) is drawn from a study of T cell changes during pregnancy in multiple sclerosis (dated by TCRdb to the late 2010s). Background for the entire study: The study looked at changes in the T cell repertoire across pregnancy in women with multiple sclerosis.

There are a few counts of this clone. Its antigen remains unidentified. No base quality information exists; no much larger clone differs at one position. Preparation of the library involved the immunoSEQ multiplex PCR assay. Here the immuneACCESS table is served through TCRdb, limited to in-frame sequences with V and J called. Missing clones are a known gap in these copies; in checked studies unresolved V genes cover under half, and the rest lacks a known reason. In this sample the table shows about 100,000 clones, roughly 93% of which occur a single time. Jointly, the top ten make up about 0.9% of the sample. The source was peripheral blood, collected before pregnancy. The clonotype originates from a female donor with multiple sclerosis, enrolled in a pregnancy study.

The DNA is as follows: TGTGCCATCAGTGGGACAGGGGAAGAGACCCAGTACTTC. Its protein is CAISGTGEETQYF. The sequence is built from TRBV10-3 and TRBJ2-5; TRBD1 aligns with 9 central bases. For CDR1 and CDR2, the germline V gene lists ENHRY and SYGVKD. Counted from cysteine to phenylalanine, this CDR3 has 13 amino acids. Only CDR3 DNA is held: 39 bases, read in frame from base 1. At the junction V is shortened by 4 bases and J by 3 bases; bases outside the gene matches: 0.